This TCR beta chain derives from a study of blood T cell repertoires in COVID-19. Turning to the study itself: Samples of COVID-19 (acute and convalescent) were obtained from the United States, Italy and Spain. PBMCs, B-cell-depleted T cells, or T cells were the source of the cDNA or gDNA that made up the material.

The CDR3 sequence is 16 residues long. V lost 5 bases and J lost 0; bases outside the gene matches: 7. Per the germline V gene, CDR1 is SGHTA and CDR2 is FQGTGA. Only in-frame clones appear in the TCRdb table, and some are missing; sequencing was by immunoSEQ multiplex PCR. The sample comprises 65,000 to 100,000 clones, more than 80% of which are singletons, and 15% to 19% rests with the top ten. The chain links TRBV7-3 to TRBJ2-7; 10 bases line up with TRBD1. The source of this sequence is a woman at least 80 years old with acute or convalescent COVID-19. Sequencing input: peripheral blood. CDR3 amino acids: CASSLTGGEGSYEQYF. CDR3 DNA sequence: TGTGCCAGCAGCCTGACAGGGGGCGAGGGCTCCTACGAGCAGTACTTC. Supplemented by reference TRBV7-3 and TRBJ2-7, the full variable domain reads GAGVSQTPSNKVTEKGKYVELRCDPISGHTALYWYRQSLGQGPEFLIYFQGTGAADDSGLPNDRFFAVRPEGSVSTLKIQRTERGDSAVYLCASSLTGGEGSYEQYFGPGTRLTVT.